The 5 T cell receptor beta chains given below trace back to one sample, sequenced in a study of blood T cell repertoires in COVID-19. Profiled with immunoSEQ multiplex PCR; TCRdb holds only in-frame clones, not every one. The sample yields about 230,000 clones, around 83% seen once. The specimen was peripheral blood. The receptors come from a woman aged 45-59 years with acute or convalescent COVID-19.

This sequence joins TRBV2 and TRBJ2-7; 16 bases line up with TRBD2. Losses at the gene ends were 6 bases for V and 2 bases for J; bases not matched to a gene: 4. The CDR3 is 16 residues long. CDR1 and CDR2 (germline): SNHLY, FYNNEI. The DNA of the CDR3 is TGTGCCAGCAGAACCGGGACTAGCGGGAGGGCCTACGAGCAGTACTTC. It specifies CASRTGTSGRAYEQYF. Supplemented by reference TRBV2 and TRBJ2-7, the full variable domain reads EPEVTQTPSHQVTQMGQEVILRCVPISNHLYFYWYRQILGQKVEFLVSFYNNEISEKSEIFDDQFSVERPDGSNFTLKIRSTKLEDSAMYFCASRTGTSGRAYEQYFGPGTRLTVT.

In this sample, this clone turned up once. This rearrangement joins TRBV11-2 to TRBJ2-1; TRBD2 might be the D (5 bases). The germline V and J ends were trimmed by 3 bases and 3 bases, with 12 bases remaining between them. CDR3 length: 15 residues. CDR1 SGHAT and CDR2 FQNNGV come from the germline V gene. The CDR3 loop reads CASSFDGVLYNEQFF. As DNA, the CDR3 is TGTGCCAGCAGCTTCGACGGGGTTCTCTACAATGAGCAGTTCTTC.

The chain employs TRBV6-6 and TRBJ2-7; 11 positions agree with TRBD1. In germline, CDR1 is MNHNY, CDR2 SVGAGI (reference sequence). Trimming took 6 bases from V and 1 from J; bases not matched to a gene: 2. This CDR3 is built from 14 residues. In DNA, the CDR3 is TGTGCCAGCAGAGGGACAGGGGGGTCCTACGAGCAGTACTTC. Protein sequence: CASRGTGGSYEQYF.

The V gene is TRBV7-8, the J gene TRBJ2-7, with D perhaps matching TRBD2 (6 bases). This CDR3 is built from 15 residues. CDR1 and CDR2 (germline): SGHVS, FQNEAQ. Between the trimmed V and J ends, which lost 1 base and 1 base, there was a span of 11 bases. CDR3 sequence: CASSLGARGSYEQYF. The CDR3 DNA reads as TGTGCCAGCAGCTTAGGGGCGCGGGGATCCTACGAGCAGTACTTC.

The chain joins TRBV6-4 to TRBJ1-4; 7 positions agree with TRBD1. Germline V CDR1 and CDR2: MRHNA, SNTAGT. The CDR3 is 15 amino acids. Losses at the gene ends were 5 bases for V and 4 bases for J; bases not matched to a gene: 7. The CDR3 spells CASSPTGQYNEKLFF. In nucleotides, the CDR3 is TGTGCCAGCAGTCCTACGGGACAGTATAATGAAAAACTGTTTTTT.